This T cell receptor (beta chain) was identified during a study of blood T cells in healthy people across ages. V was cut by 4 bases and J by 5 bases, with 14 bases left in between. Per the germline V gene, CDR1 is SEHNR and CDR2 is FQNEAQ (reference sequence). The CDR3 has 14 amino acids. PCR was performed a second time for roughly 7 to 12 cycles using a sample-barcoded 5' primer and a J-beta primer mix. TCRdb processed the 5' RACE reads anew with MiXCR; each CDR3 protein has one entry. This table has roughly 1,300,000 distinct CDR3 sequences, roughly 59% appearing once. The source is a young man in good health. The chain employs TRBV7-9 and TRBJ1-1; the D gene is possibly TRBD1 (5 bases). The specimen sequenced was blood. The CDR3 region has the DNA TGTGCCAGCAGCTATAGCGGGGGGATGACTGAAGCTTTCTTT. This encodes CASSYSGGMTEAFF. Combining the CDR3 with reference TRBV7-9 and TRBJ1-1 gives the whole variable domain DTGVSQNPRHKITKRGQNVTFRCDPISEHNRLYWYRQTLGQGPEFLTYFQNEAQLEKSRLLSDRFSAERPKGSFSTLEIQRTEQGDSAMYLCASSYSGGMTEAFFGQGTRLTVV.